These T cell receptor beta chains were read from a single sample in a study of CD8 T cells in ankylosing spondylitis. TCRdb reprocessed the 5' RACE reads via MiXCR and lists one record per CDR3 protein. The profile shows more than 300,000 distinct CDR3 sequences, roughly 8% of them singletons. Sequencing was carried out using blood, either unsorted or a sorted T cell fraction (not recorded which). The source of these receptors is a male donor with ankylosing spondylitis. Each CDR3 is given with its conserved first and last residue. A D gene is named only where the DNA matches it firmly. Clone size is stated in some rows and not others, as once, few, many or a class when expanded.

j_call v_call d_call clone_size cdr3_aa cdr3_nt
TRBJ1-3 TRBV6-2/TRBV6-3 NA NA CASSYSNEDTIYF TGTGCCAGCAGTTACTCGAACGAGGACACCATATATTTT
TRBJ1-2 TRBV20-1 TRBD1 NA CSARNQPGQAIHYGYTF TGCAGTGCTAGAAACCAACCGGGACAGGCAATTCACTATGGCTACACCTTC
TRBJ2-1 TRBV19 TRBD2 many CASSFQLAGGFYNEQFF TGTGCCAGTAGTTTCCAGCTAGCGGGAGGCTTCTACAATGAGCAGTTCTTC
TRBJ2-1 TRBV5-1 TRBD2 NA CASSTLGLAGTEQFF TGCGCCAGCAGCACACTCGGACTAGCGGGAACTGAGCAGTTCTTC
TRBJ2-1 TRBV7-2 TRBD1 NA CASSVRGGREGEQFF TGTGCCAGCAGCGTGAGAGGGGGCAGAGAGGGTGAGCAGTTCTTC
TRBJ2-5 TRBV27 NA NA CASSLRRRGQPQETQYF TGTGCCAGCAGTTTAAGGCGGAGGGGGCAGCCCCAAGAGACCCAGTACTTC
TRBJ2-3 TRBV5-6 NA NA CASSASGGGDTQYF TGTGCCAGCAGCGCCAGCGGAGGGGGAGATACGCAGTATTTT
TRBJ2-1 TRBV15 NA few CATSRRGSSDDNEQFF TGTGCCACCAGCAGAAGGGGGTCTAGCGATGACAATGAGCAGTTCTTC
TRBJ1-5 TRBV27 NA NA CASRRGSQPQHF TGTGCCAGCAGAAGGGGGAGTCAGCCCCAGCATTTT
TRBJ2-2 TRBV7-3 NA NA CASSSTLPGELFF TGTGCCAGCAGCTCCACATTGCCCGGGGAGCTGTTTTTT